This TCR beta chain was recovered during a study of shared T cell receptors in the human thymus. CDR3 length: 16 residues. The J segment lost 5 bases and the V segment lost 0 bases, leaving 8 bases of the junction unmatched. From germline, CDR1 is GTSNPN and CDR2 SVGIG (reference sequence). Assay used: immunoSEQ multiplex PCR; TCRdb lists only in-frame clones, some missing. The data contain approximately 400,000 clones, 85% to 95% of them singletons. The sample taken for sequencing was thymocytes. This TCR was recovered from a human donor. The genes are TRBV30 and TRBJ2-2; 8 bases line up with TRBD2. Here the CDR3 DNA reads TGTGCCTGGAGTGTATACGGGAGGGCCGGGACCGGGGAGCTGTTTTTT. It codes for CAWSVYGRAGTGELFF.